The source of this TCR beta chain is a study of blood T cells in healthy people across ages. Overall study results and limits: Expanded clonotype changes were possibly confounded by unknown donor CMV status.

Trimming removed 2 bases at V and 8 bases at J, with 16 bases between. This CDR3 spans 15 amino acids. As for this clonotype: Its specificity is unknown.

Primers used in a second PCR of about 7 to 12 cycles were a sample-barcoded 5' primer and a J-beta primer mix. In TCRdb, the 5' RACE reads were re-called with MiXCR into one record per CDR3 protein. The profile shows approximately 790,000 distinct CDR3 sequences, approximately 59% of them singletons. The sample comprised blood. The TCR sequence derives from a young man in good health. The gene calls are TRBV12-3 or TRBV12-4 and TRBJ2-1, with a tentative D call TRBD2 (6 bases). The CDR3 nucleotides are TGTGCCAGCAGTTTAAACGGGGGTGGGGCCGATGAGCAGTTCTTC. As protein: CASSLNGGGADEQFF.